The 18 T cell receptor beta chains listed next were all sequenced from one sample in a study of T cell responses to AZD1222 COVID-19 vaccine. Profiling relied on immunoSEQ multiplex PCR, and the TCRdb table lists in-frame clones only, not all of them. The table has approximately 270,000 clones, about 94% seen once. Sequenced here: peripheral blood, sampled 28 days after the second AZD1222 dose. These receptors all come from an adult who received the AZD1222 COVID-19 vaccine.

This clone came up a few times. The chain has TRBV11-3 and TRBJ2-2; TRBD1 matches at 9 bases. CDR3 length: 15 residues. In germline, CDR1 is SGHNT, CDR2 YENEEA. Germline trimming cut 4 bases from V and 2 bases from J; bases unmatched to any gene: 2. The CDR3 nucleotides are TGTGCCAGCAGCTACACAGGGGGCAACACCGGGGAGCTGTTTTTT. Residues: CASSYTGGNTGELFF.

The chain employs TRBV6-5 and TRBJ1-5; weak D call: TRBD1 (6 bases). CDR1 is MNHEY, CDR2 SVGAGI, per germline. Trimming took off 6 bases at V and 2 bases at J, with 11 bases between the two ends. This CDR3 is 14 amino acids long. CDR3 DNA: TGTGCCAGCAGACAGGGCGTTGGCAATCAGCCCCAGCATTTT. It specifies CASRQGVGNQPQHF.

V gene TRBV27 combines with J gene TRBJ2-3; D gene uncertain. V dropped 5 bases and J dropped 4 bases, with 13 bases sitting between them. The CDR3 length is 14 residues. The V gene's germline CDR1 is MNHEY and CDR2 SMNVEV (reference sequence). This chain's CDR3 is CASSRPGSPDTQYF. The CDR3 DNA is TGTGCCAGCAGTAGGCCAGGAAGTCCAGATACGCAGTATTTT.

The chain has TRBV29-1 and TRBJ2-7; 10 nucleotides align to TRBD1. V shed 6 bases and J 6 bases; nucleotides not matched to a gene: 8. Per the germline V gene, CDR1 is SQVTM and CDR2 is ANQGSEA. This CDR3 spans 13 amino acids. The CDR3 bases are TGCAGCGTACTAGGGGGACAGGGGAGCGAGCAGTACTTC. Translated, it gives CSVLGGQGSEQYF.

The CDR3 DNA sequence: TGTGCCAGCAGTTTCTTACTAGCCCACAATGAGCAGTTCTTC. Translating gives CASSFLLAHNEQFF. The gene calls are TRBV28 and TRBJ2-1; TRBD2 is a possible D gene (6 bases). The CDR3 covers 14 residues. The V end was cut by 3 bases, the J end by 5 bases, with 11 bases between. Germline CDR1 is MDHEN and CDR2 is SYDVKM. The whole variable domain, filled in from reference TRBV28 and TRBJ2-1, reads DVKVTQSSRYLVKRTGEKVFLECVQDMDHENMFWYRQDPGLGLRLIYFSYDVKMKEKGDIPEGYSVSREKKERFSLILESASTNQTSMYLCASSFLLAHNEQFFGPGTRLTVL.

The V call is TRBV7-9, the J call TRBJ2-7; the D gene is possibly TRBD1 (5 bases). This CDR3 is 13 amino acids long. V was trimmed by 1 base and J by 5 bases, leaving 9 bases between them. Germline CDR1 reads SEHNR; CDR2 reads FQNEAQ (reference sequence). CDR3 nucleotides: TGTGCCAGCAGCTTAGGACAGTGGGACGAGCAGTACTTC. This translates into CASSLGQWDEQYF.

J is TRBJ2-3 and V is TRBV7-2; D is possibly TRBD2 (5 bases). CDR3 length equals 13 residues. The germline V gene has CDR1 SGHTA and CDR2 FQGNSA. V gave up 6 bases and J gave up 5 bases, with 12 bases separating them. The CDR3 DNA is TGTGCCAGCAGAGGACTTGTCGGAGATACGCAGTATTTT. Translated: CASRGLVGDTQYF.

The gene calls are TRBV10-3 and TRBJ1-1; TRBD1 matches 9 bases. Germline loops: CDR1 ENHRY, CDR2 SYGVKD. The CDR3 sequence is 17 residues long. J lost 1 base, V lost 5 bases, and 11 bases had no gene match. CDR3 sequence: CAISQEPLQGANTEAFF. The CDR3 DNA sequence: TGTGCCATCAGTCAGGAGCCCCTACAGGGGGCGAACACTGAAGCTTTCTTT.

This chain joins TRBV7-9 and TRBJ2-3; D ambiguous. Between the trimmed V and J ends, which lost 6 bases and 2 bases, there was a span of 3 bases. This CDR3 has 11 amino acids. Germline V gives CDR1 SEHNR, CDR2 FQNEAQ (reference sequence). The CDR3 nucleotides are TGTGCCAGCAGGACCACAGATACGCAGTATTTT. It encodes CASRTTDTQYF.

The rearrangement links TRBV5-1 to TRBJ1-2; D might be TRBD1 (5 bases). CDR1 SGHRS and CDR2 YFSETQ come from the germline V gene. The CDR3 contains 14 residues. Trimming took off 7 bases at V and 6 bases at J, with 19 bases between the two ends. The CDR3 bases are TGCGCCAGCGGACCGGGGCAGGGTATCGATGGCTACACCTTC. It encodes CASGPGQGIDGYTF.

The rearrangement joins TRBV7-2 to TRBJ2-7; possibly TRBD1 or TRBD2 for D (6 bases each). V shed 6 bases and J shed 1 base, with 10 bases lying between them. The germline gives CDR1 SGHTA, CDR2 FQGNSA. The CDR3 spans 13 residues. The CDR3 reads CASSGGPSYEQYF. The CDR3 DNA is TGTGCCAGCAGTGGGGGGCCTTCCTACGAGCAGTACTTC.

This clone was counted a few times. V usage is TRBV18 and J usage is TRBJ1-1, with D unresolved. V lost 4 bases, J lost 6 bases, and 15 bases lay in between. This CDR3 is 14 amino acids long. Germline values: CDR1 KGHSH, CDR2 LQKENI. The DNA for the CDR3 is TGTGCCAGCTCACAACAACAAGCAAATGCTGAAGCTTTCTTT. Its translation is CASSQQQANAEAFF. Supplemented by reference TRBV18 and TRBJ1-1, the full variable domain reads NAGVMQNPRHLVRRRGQEARLRCSPMKGHSHVYWYRQLPEEGLKFMVYLQKENIIDESGMPKERFSAEFPKEGPSILRIQQVVRGDSAAYFCASSQQQANAEAFFGQGTRLTVV.

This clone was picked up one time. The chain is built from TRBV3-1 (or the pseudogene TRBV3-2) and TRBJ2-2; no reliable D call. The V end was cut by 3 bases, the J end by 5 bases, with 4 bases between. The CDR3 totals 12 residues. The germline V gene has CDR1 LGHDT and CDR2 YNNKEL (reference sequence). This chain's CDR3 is CASSHRTGELFF. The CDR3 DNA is TGTGCCAGCAGCCACAGGACCGGGGAGCTGTTTTTT.

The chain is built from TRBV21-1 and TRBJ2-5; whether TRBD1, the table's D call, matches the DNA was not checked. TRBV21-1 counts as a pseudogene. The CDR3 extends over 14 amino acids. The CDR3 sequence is CASPRCGREETQYF. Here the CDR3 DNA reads TGTGCCAGCCCCCGATGCGGCAGGGAAGAGACCCAGTACTTC.

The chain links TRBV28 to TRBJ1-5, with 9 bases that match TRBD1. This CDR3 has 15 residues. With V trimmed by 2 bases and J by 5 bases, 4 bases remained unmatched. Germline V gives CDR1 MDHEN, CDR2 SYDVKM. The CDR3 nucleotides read TGTGCCAGCAGTTTAACAGGGGGCAGATATCAGCCCCAGCATTTT. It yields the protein CASSLTGGRYQPQHF.

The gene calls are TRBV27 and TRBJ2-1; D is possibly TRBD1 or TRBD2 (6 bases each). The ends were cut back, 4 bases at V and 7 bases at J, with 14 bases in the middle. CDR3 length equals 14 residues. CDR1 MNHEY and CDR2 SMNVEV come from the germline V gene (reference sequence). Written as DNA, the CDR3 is TGTGCCAGCAGTTACTGGGGGGCCGGTAATGAGCAGTTCTTC. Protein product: CASSYWGAGNEQFF.

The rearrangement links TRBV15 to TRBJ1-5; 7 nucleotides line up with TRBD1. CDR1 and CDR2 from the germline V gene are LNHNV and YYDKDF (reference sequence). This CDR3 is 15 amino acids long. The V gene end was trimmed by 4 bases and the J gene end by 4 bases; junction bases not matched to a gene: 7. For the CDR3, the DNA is TGTGCCACCAGCACACGGACAGGCCCAAATCAGCCCCAGCATTTT. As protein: CATSTRTGPNQPQHF.

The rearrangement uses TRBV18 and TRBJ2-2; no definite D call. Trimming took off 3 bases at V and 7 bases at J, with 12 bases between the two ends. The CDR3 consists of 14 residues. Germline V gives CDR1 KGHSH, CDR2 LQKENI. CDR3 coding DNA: TGTGCCAGCTCACCCGTTCCCCGTGGCGGGGAGCTGTTTTTT. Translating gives CASSPVPRGGELFF.